The T cell receptor (beta chain) under discussion was sequenced for a study of T cell repertoires in cytomegalovirus infection. Study observations and caveats: CMV-specific TCR beta clonotypes restricted by HLA-C were the ones dominating the ex vivo response.

Of note for this clonotype: The target antigen is unknown.

TCRdb fed the reads into MiXCR, producing one record per CDR3 protein. The data show some 350,000 distinct CDR3 sequences, around 18% seen once. Germline loops: CDR1 SGHNT, CDR2 YYREEE (reference sequence). CDR3 length: 16 amino acids. Trimming cost V 3 bases and J 8 bases, with 20 bases left between them. The receptor's source is a human donor in good health (CMV status not recorded). Some clones in this sample may be carry-over from other donors' samples. Specimen: PBMCs. This sequence joins TRBV5-4 and TRBJ1-4; the D gene is possibly TRBD1 (6 bases). The CDR3 protein is CASSSTGTGSNEKLFF. CDR3 nucleotide sequence: TGTGCCAGCAGCTCAACCGGCACAGGGAGCAACGAAAAACTGTTTTTT.